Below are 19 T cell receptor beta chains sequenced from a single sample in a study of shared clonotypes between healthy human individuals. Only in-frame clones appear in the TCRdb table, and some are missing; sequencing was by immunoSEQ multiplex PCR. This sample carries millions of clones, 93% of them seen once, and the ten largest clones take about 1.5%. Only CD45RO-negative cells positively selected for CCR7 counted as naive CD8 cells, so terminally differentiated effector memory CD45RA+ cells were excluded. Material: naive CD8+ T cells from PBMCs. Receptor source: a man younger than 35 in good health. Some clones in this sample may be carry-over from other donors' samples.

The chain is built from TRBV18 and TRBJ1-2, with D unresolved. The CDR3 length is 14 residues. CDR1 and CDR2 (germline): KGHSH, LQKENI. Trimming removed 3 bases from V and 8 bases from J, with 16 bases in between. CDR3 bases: TGTGCCAGCTCACCCGTCGAAAGGGAGGACGGCTACACCTTC. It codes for CASSPVEREDGYTF.

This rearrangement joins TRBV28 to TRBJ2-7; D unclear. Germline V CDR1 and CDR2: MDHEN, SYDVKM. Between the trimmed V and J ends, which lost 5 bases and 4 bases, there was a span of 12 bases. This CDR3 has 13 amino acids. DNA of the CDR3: TGTGCCAGCAGTCCACACAAAGGGTACGAGCAGTACTTC. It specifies CASSPHKGYEQYF.

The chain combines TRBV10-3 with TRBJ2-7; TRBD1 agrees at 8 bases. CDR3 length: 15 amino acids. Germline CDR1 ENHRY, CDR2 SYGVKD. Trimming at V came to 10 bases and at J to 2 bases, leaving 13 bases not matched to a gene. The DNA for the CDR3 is TGTGCCACCCAAGGTGACAGGGGTAGACCCTACGAGCAGTACTTC. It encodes CATQGDRGRPYEQYF.

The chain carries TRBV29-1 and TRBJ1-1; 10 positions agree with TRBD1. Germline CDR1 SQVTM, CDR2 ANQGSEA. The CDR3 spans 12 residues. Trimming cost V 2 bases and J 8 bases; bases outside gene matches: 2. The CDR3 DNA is TGCAGCGTTGAAAGGGGACAGGGGGAAGCTTTCTTT. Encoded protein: CSVERGQGEAFF.

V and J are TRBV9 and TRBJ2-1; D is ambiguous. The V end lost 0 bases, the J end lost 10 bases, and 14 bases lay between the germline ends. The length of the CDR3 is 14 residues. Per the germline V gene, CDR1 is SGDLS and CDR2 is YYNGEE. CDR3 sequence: CASSVVGIPDEQFF. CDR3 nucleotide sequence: TGTGCCAGCAGCGTAGTCGGCATACCGGACGAGCAGTTCTTC.

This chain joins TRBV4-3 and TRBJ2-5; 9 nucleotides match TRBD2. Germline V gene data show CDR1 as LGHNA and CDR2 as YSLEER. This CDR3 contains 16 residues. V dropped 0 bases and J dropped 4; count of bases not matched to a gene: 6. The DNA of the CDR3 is TGCGCCAGCAGCCAAGAATGGCTAGCGGGAATAGAGACCCAGTACTTC. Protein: CASSQEWLAGIETQYF.

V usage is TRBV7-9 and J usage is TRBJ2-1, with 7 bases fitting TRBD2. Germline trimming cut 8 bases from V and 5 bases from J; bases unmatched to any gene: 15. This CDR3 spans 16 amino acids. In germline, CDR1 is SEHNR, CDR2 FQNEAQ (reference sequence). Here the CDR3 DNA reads TGTGCCAGCCCCTTCCCCCCCGGACTAGGTAACAATGAGCAGTTCTTC. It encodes CASPFPPGLGNNEQFF.

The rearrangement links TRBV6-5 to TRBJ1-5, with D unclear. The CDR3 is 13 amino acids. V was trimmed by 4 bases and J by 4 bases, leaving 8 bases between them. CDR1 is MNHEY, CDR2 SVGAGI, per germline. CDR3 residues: CASSSTLNQPQHF. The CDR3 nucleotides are TGTGCCAGCAGTTCTACATTGAATCAGCCCCAGCATTTT.

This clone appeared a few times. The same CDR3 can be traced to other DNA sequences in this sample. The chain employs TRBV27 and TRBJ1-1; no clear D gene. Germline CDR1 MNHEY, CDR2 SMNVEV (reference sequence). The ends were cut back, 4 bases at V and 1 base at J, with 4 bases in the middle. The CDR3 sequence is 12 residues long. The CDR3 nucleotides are TGTGCCAGCAGTTCCGGGAACACTGAAGCTTTCTTT. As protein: CASSSGNTEAFF.

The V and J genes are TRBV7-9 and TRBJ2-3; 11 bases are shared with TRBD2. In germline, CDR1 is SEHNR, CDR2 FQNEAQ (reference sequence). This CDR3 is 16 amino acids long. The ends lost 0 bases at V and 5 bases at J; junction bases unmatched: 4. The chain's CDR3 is CASSLAWGLAEDTQYF. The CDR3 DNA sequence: TGTGCCAGCAGCTTAGCGTGGGGACTAGCGGAAGATACGCAGTATTTT.

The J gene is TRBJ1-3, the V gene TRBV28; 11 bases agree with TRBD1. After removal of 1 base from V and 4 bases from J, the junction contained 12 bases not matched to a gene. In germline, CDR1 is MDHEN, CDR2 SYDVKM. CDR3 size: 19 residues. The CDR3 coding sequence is TGTGCCAGCAGTTTATTGAGGGCCGGACAGGGGGCGGACGGAAACACCATATATTTT. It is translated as CASSLLRAGQGADGNTIYF.

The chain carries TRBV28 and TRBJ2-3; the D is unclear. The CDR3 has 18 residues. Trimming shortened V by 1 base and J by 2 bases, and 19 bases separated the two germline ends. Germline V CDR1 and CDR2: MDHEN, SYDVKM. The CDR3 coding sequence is TGTGCCAGCAGTTTATCCCCGGCCCAGCCTCGCCCCACAGATACGCAGTATTTT. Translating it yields CASSLSPAQPRPTDTQYF.

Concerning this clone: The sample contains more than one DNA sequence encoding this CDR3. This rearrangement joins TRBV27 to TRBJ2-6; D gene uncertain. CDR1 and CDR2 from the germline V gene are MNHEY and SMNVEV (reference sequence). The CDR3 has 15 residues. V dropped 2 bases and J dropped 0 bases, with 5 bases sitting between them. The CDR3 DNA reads TGTGCCAGCAGTTTACTTAGCTCTGGGGCCAACGTCCTGACTTTC. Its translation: CASSLLSSGANVLTF.

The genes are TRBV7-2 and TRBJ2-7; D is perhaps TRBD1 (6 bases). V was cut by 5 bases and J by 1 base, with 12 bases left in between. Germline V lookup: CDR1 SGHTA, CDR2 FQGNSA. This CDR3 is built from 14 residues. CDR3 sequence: CASSPMGASYEQYF. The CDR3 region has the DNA TGTGCCAGCAGCCCCATGGGGGCGTCCTACGAGCAGTACTTC.

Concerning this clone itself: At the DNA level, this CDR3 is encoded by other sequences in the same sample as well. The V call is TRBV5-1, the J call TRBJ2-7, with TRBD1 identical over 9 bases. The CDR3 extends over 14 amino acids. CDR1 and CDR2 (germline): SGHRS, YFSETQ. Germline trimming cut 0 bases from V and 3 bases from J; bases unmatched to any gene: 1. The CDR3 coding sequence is TGCGCCAGCAGCTTGGGACAGGGGGGCTACGAGCAGTACTTC. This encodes CASSLGQGGYEQYF.

CDR3 protein: CASREDGSEQYF. The CDR3 coding sequence is TGTGCCAGCAGGGAGGACGGGTCCGAGCAGTACTTC. V usage is TRBV6-1 and J usage is TRBJ2-7; D may be TRBD2 (5 bases). The germline V gene has CDR1 MNHNS and CDR2 SASEGT. Trimming shortened V by 6 bases and J by 6 bases, and 12 bases separated the two germline ends. This CDR3 spans 12 amino acids.

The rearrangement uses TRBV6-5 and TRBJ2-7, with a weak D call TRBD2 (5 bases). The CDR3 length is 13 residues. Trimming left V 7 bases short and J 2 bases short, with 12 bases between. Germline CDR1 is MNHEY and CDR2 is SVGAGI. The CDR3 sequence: CASTKDGTYEQYF. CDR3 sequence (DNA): TGTGCCAGCACCAAAGACGGGACCTACGAGCAGTACTTC.

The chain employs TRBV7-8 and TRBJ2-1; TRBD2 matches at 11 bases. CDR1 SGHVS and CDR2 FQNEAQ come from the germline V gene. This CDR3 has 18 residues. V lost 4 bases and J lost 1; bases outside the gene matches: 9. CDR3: CASSSPGLAGGSYNEQFF. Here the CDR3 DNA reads TGTGCCAGCAGCTCTCCCGGGCTAGCGGGAGGTTCCTACAATGAGCAGTTCTTC.

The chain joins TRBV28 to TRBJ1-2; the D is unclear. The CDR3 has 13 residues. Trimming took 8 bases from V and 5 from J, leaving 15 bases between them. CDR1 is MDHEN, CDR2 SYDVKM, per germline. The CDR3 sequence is CASHIGGVYGYTF. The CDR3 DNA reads TGTGCCAGCCATATTGGCGGAGTATATGGCTACACCTTC.